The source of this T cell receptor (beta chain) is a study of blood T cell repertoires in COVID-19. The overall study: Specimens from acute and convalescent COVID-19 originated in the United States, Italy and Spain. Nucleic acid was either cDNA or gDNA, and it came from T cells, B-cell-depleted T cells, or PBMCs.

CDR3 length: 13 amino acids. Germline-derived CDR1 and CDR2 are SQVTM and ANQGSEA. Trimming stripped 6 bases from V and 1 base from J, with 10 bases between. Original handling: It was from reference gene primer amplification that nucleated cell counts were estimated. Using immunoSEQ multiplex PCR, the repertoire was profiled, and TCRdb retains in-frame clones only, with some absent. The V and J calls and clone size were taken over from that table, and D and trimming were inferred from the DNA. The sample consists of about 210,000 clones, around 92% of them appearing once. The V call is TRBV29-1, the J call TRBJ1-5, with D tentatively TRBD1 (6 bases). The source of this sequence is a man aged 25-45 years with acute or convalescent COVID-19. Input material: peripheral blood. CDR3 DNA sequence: TGCAGCGTCAAGACAGGAAGCAATCAGCCCCAGCATTTT. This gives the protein CSVKTGSNQPQHF.